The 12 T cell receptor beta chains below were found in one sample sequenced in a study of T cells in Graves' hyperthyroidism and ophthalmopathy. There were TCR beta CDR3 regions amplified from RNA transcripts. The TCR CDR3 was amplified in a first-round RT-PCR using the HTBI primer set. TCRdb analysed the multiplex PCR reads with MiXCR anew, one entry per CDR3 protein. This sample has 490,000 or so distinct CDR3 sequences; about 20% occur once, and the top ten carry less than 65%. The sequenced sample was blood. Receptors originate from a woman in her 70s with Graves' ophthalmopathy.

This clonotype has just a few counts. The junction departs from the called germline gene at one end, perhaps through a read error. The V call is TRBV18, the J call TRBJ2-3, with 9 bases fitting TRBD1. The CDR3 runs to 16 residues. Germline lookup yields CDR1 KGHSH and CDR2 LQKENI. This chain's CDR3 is CASSPRSGQGTDTQYF. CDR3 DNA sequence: TGTGCCAGCTCGCCACGGAGTGGACAGGGGACAGATACGCAGTATTTT.

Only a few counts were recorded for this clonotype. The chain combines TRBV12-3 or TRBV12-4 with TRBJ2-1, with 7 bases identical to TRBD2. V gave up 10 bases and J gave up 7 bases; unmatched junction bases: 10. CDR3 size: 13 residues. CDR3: CATASGGGNEQFF. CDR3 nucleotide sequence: TGTGCCACCGCCTCGGGGGGTGGGAATGAGCAGTTCTTC.

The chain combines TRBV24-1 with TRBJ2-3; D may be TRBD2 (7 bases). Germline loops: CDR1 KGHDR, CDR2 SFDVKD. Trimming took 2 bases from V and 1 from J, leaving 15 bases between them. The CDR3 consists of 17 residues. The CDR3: CATSDWGGALGTDTQYF. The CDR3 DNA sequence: TGTGCCACCAGTGATTGGGGGGGGGCGCTCGGCACAGATACGCAGTATTTT.

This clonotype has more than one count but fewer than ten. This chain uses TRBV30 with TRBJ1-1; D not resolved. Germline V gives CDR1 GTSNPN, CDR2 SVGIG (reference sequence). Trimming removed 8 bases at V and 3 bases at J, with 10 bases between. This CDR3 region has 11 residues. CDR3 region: CAISQYTEAFF. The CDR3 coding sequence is TGTGCCATTTCCCAATACACTGAAGCTTTCTTT.

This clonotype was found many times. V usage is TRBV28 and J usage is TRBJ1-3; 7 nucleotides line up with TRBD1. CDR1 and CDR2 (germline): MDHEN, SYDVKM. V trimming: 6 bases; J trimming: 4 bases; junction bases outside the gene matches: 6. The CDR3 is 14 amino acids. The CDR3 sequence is CASSITGDGNTIYF. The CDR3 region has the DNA TGTGCCAGCAGCATTACAGGGGACGGAAACACCATATATTTT.

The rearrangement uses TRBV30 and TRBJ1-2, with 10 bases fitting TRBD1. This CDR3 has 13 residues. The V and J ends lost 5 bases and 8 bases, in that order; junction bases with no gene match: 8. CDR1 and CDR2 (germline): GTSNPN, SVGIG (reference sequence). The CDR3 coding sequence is TGTGCCTGGGATCGGGACAGGGGAGGAGGCTACACCTTC. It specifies CAWDRDRGGGYTF.

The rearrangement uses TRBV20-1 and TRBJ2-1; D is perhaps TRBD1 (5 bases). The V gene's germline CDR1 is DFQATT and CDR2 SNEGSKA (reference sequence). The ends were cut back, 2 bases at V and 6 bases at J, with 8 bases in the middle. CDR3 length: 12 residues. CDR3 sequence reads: CSARQGFNEQFF. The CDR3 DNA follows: TGCAGTGCTAGACAGGGTTTCAATGAGCAGTTCTTC.

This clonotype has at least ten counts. CDR3: CSARLQGGGTEAFF. The DNA of the CDR3 is TGCAGTGCTAGATTACAGGGTGGAGGCACTGAAGCTTTCTTT. V is TRBV20-1 and J is TRBJ1-1; the D gene is possibly TRBD1 (6 bases). Germline V gene sequence: CDR1 DFQATT, CDR2 SNEGSKA (reference sequence). The germline V and J ends were trimmed by 2 bases and 4 bases, with 14 bases remaining between them. This CDR3 region has 14 residues.

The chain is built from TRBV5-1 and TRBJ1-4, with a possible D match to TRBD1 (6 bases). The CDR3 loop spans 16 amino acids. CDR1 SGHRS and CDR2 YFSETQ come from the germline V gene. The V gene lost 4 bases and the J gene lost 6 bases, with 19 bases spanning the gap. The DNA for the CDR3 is TGCGCCAGCAGCCCCCTCGGGTGGGGGCAAGATGAAAAACTGTTTTTT. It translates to CASSPLGWGQDEKLFF.

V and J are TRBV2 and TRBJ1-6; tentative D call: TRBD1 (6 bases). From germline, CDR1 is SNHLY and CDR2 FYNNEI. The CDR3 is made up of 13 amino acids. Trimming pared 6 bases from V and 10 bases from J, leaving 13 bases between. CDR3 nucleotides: TGTGCCAGCAGCGGACAGCCGGGGTCACCCCTCCACTTT. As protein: CASSGQPGSPLHF.

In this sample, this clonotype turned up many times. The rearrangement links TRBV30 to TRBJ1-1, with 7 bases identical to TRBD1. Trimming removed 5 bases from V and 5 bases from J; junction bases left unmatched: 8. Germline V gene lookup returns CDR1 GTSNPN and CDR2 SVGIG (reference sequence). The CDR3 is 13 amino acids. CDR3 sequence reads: CAWHRQGRTEAFF. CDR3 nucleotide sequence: TGTGCCTGGCACCGACAGGGTAGAACTGAAGCTTTCTTT. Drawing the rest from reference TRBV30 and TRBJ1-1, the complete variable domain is SQTIHQWPATLVQPVGSPLSLECTVEGTSNPNLYWYRQAAGRGLQLLFYSVGIGQISSEVPQNLSASRPQDRQFILSSKKLLLSDSGFYLCAWHRQGRTEAFFGQGTRLTVV.

The CDR3 nucleotides read TGCAGTGCTAGTGGGACAGGGGGCTTCAGTGTCGGCAATCAGCCCCAGCATTTT. It codes for CSASGTGGFSVGNQPQHF. The chain uses TRBV20-1 and TRBJ1-5, with TRBD1 identical over 12 bases. This CDR3 has 18 residues. Losses at the gene ends were 3 bases for V and 2 bases for J; bases not matched to a gene: 11. Germline V gene lookup returns CDR1 DFQATT and CDR2 SNEGSKA (reference sequence).